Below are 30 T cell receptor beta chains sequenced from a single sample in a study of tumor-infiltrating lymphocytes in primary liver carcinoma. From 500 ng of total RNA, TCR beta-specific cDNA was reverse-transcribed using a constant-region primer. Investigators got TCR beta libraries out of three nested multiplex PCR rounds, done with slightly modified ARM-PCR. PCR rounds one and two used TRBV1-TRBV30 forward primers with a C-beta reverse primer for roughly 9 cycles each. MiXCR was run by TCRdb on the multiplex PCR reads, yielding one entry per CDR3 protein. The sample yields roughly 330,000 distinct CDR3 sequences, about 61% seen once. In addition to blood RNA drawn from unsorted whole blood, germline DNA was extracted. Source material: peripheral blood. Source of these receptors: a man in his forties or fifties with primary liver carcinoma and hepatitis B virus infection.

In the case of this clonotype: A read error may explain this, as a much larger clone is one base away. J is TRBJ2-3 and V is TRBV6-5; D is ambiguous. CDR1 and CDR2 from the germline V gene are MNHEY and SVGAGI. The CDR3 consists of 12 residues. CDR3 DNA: TGTGCCATCAGTCCCTCGCGGGATACGCAGTATTTT. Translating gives CAISPSRDTQYF.

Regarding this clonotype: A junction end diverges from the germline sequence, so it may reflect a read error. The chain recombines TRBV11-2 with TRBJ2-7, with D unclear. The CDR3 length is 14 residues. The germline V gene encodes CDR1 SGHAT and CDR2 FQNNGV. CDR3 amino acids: CASSLAQVGYEQYF. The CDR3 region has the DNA TGTGCCAGTAGCTTAGCCCAGGTCGGGTACGAGCAGTACTTC.

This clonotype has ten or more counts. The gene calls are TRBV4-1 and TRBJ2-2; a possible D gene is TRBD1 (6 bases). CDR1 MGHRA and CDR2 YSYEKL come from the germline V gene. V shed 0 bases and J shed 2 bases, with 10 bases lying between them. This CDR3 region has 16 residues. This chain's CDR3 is CASSQDAGDNTGELFF. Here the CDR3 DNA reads TGCGCCAGCAGCCAAGATGCAGGGGACAACACCGGGGAGCTGTTTTTT.

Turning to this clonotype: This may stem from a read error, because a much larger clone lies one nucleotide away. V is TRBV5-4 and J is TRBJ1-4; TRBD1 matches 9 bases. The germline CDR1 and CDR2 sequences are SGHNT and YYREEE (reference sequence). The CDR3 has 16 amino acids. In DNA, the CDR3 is TGTGCCACCAGCTCCCGTCACAGGGGGCTGGATGAAAAACTGTTTTTT. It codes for CATSSRHRGLDEKLFF.

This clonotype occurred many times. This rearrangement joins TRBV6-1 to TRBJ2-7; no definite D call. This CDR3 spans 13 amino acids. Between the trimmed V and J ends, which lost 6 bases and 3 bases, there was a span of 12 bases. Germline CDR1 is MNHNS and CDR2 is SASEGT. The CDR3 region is CASSRPVVYEQYF. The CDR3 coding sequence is TGTGCCAGCAGCCGCCCTGTCGTCTACGAGCAGTACTTC.

CDR3 sequence reads: CASSPVQATGELFF. DNA for the CDR3: TGTGCCAGCAGCCCGGTACAAGCAACCGGGGAGCTGTTTTTT. V usage is TRBV11-3 and J usage is TRBJ2-2; D unresolved. The germline gives CDR1 SGHNT, CDR2 YENEEA. Trimming removed 5 bases at V and 5 bases at J, with 12 bases between. This CDR3 region has 14 residues.

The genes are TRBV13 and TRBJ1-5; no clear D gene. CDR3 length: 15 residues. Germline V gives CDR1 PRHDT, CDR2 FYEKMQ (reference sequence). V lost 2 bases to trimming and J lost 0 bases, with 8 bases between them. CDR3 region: CASSLRVNSNQPQHF. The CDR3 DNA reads TGTGCCAGCAGCTTACGGGTTAATAGCAATCAGCCCCAGCATTTT. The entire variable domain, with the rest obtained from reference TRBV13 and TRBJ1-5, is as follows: AAGVIQSPRHLIKEKRETATLKCYPIPRHDTVYWYQQGPGQDPQFLISFYEKMQSDKGSIPDRFSAQQFSDYHSELNMSSLELGDSALYFCASSLRVNSNQPQHFGDGTRLSIL.

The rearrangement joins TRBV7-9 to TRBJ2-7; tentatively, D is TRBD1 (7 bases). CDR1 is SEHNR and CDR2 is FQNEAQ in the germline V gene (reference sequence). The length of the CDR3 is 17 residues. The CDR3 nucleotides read TGTACCTGCAGCTTAGCCCGCGGGACAGTGAGAGAGGACGAGCAGTACTTC. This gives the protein CTCSLARGTVREDEQYF.

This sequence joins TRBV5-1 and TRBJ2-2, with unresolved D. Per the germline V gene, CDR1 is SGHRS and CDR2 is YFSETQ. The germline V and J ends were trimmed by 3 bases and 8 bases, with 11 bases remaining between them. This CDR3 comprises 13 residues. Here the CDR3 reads CASSSVLIGELFF. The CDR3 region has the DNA TGCGCCAGCAGCTCGGTCCTCATAGGGGAGCTGTTTTTT. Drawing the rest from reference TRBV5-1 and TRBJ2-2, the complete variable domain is KAGVTQTPRYLIKTRGQQVTLSCSPISGHRSVSWYQQTPGQGLQFLFEYFSETQRNKGNFPGRFSGRQFSNSRSEMNVSTLELGDSALYLCASSSVLIGELFFGEGSRLTVL.

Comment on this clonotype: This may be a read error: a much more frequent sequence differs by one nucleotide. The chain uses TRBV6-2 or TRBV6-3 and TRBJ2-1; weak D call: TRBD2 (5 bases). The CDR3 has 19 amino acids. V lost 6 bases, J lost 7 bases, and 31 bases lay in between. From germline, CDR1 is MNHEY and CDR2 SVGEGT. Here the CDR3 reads CASSPDGERASLLPNEQFF. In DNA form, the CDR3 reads TGTGCCAGCAGCCCCGATGGCGAGAGGGCCTCGCTTCTGCCAAATGAGCAGTTCTTC.

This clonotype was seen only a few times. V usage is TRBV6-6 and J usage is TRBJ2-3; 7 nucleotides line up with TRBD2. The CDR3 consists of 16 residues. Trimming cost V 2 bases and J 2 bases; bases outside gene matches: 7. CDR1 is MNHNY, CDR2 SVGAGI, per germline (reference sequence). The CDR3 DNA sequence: TGTGCCAGCAGTTACCTTACTAGCGAGAACACAGATACGCAGTATTTT. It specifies CASSYLTSENTDTQYF.

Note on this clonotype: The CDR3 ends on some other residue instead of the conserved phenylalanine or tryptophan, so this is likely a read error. CDR3 region: CGSSLNPNYEQYY. In DNA form, the CDR3 reads TGTGGCAGCAGCTTAAATCCTAACTACGAGCAGTACTAC. The gene calls are TRBV11-1 and TRBJ2-7; no clear D. The germline V gene encodes CDR1 SGHAT and CDR2 FQDESV (reference sequence). This CDR3 contains 13 residues.

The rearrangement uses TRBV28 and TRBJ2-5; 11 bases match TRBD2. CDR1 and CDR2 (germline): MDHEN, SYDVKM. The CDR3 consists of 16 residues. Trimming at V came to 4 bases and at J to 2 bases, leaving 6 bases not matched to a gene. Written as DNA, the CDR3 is TGTGCCAGCAGTTCCCGGACTAGCGGGTGGCAAGAGACCCAGTACTTC. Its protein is CASSSRTSGWQETQYF.

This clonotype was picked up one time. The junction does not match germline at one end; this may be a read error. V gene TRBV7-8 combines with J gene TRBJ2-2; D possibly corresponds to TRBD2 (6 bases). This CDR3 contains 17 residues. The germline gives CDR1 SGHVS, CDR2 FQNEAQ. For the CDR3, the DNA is TGTGCCAGCAGCTTCCGGACTATCGGGGCGAACACCGGGGAGCTGTCTTTT. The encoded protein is CASSFRTIGANTGELSF.

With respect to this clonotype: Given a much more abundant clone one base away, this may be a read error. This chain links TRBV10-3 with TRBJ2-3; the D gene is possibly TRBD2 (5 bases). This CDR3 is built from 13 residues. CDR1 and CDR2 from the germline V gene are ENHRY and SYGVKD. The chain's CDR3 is CVIYGGSTDTQYF. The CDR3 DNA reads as TGTGTCATCTATGGCGGGAGCACAGATACGCAGTATTTT.

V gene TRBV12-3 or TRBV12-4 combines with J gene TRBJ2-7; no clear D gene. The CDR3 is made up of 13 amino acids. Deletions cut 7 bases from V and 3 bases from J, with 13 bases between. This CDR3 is CASNSRLDYEQYF. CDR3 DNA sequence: TGTGCCAGCAATTCACGGTTGGACTACGAGCAGTACTTC.

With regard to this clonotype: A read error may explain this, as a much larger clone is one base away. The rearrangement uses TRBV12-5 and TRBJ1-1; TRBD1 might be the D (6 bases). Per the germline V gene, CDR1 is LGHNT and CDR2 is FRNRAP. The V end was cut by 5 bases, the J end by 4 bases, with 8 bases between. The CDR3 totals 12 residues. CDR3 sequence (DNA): TGTGCTAGTGGTCTCAGGGGCACTGAAGCTTTCTTT. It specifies CASGLRGTEAFF.

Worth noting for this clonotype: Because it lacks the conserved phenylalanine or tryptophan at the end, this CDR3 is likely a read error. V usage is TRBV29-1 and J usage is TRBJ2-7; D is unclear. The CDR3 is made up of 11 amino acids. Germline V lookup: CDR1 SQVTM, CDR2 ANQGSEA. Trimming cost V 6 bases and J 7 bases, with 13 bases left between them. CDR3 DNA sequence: TGCAGCGTGGTGATAAATAGAGAGCAGTACTAC. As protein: CSVVINREQYY.

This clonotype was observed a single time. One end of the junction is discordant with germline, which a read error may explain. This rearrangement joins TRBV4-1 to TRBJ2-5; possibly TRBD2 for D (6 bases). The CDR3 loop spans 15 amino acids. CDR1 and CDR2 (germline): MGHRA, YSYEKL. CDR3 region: CASSQYNGGDETQCF. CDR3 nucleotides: TGCGCCAGCAGCCAATATAACGGGGGAGATGAGACCCAGTGCTTC.

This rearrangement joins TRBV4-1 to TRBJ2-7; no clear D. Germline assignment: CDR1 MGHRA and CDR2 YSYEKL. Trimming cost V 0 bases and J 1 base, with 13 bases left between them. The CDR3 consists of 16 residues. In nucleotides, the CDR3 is TGCGCCAGCAGCCAAGAAAAGCTGGCGAAATCCTACGAGCAGTACTTC. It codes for CASSQEKLAKSYEQYF.

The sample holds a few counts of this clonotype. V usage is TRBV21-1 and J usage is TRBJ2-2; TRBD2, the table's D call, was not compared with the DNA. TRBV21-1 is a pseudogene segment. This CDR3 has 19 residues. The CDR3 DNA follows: TGTGCCAGCAGGGGGACTAGCGGGAGGACCATAAAGAACACCGGGGAGCTGTTTTTT. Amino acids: CASRGTSGRTIKNTGELFF.

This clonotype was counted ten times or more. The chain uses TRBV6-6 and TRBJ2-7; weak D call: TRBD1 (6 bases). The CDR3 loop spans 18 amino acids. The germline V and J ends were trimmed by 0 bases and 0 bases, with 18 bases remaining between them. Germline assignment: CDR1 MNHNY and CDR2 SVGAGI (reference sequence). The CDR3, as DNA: TGTGCCAGCAGTTACTCGAGGGAAACAGGGCTCCACTCCTACGAGCAGTACTTC. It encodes CASSYSRETGLHSYEQYF.

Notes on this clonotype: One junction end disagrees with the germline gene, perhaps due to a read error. For the CDR3, the DNA is TGTGCCAGCAGCCAAATAAGACTAGGAGCCTACAATGAGCGGTTCTTC. As protein: CASSQIRLGAYNERFF. The V gene is TRBV5-6, the J gene TRBJ2-1; weak D call: TRBD2 (6 bases). Germline V gene lookup returns CDR1 SGHDT and CDR2 YYEEEE. The CDR3 sequence is 16 residues long.

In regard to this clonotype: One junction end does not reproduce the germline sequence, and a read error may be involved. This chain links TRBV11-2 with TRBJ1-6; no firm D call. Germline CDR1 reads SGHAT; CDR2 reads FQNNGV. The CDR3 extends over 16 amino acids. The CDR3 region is CASSTYSSSYNSPLHF. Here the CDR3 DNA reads TGTGCCAGCAGCACCTATTCAAGCTCCTATAATTCACCGCTCCACTTT.

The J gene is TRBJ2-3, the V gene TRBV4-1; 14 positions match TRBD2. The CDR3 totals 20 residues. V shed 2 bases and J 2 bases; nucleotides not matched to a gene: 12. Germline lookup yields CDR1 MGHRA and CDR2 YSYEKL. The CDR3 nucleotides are TGCGCCAGCAGCCAACCCCTGGGACTAGCGGGAGCGGAGGACACAGATACGCAGTATTTT. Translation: CASSQPLGLAGAEDTDTQYF.

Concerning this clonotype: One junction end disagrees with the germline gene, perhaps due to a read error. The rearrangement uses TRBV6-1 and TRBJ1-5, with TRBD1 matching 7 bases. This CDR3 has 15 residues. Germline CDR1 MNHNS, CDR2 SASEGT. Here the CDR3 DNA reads TGTGCCAGCAATGAACTGGGACAGAGCAATCAGCCCCAGCATTTT. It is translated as CASNELGQSNQPQHF.

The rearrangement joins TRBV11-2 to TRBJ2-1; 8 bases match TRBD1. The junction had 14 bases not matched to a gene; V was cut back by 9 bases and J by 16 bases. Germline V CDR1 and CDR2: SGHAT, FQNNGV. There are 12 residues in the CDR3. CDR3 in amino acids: CASTRYGDRGFF. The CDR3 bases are TGTGCCAGTACCCGATATGGAGACAGGGGCTTCTTC.

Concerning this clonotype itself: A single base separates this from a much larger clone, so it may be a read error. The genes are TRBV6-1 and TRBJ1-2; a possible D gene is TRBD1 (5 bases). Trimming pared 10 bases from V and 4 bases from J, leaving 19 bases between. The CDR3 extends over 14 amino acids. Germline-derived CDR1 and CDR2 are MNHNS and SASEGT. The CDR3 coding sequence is TGTGCCAACACGGGGAGGGACGGTTTCTATGGCTACACCTTC. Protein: CANTGRDGFYGYTF.

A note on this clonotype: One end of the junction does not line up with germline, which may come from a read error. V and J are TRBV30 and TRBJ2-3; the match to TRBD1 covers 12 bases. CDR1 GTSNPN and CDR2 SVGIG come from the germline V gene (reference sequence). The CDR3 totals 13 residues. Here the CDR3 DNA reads TGTGGCTGGGACAGGGGGCATAAAGATACGCAGTATTTC. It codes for CGWDRGHKDTQYF.

The CDR3 DNA reads TGTGCCAGCAGTTTGGGGCAGTCAGCTCGAGAAAAACTGTTTTTT. Amino acids: CASSLGQSAREKLFF. This sequence joins TRBV28 and TRBJ1-4, with D possibly matching TRBD1 (5 bases). Germline CDR1 reads MDHEN; CDR2 reads SYDVKM. This CDR3 is 15 amino acids long. V lost 3 bases and J 8 bases, leaving 16 bases between the germline ends. Filled out from reference TRBV28 and TRBJ1-4, the complete variable domain reads DVKVTQSSRYLVKRTGEKVFLECVQDMDHENMFWYRQDPGLGLRLIYFSYDVKMKEKGDIPEGYSVSREKKERFSLILESASTNQTSMYLCASSLGQSAREKLFFGSGTQLSVL.